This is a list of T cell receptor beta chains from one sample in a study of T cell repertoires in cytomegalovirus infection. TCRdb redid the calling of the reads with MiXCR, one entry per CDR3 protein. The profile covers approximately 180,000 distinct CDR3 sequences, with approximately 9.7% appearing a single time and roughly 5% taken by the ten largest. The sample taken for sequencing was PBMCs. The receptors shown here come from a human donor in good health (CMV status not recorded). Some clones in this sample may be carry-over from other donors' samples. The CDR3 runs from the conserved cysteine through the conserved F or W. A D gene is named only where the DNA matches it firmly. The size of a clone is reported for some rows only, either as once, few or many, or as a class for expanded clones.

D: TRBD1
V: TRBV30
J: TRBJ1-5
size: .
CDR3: CAWSVHIGTAGHRRSQPQHF
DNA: TGTGCCTGGAGTGTACACATCGGGACAGCCGGTCATCGTAGATCTCAGCCCCAGCATTTT

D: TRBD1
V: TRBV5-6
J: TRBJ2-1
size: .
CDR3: CASSPDRGGDEQFF
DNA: TGTGCCAGCAGCCCCGACAGGGGCGGCGATGAGCAGTTCTTC

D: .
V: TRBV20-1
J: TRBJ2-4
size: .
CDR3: CSASSILPGPSVKNIQYF
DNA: TGCAGTGCTAGCAGTATTCTCCCGGGACCCTCGGTTAAAAACATTCAGTACTTC

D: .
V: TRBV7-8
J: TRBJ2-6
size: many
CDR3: CASRVGSGANVLTF
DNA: TGTGCCAGCAGAGTGGGCTCTGGGGCCAACGTCCTGACTTTC

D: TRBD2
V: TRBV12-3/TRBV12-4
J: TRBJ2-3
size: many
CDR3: CASSFHRVLAGSGDTQYF
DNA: TGTGCCAGCAGTTTTCATCGAGTTTTAGCGGGAAGCGGGGATACGCAGTATTTT

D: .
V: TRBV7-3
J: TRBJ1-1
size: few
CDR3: CASSRRPKGDTEAFF
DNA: TGTGCCAGCAGCCGACGGCCCAAAGGGGACACTGAAGCTTTCTTT

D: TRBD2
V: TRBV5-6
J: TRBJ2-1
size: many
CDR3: CASSFRLAGGPTNEQFF
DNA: TGTGCCAGCAGCTTCAGACTAGCGGGAGGGCCGACCAATGAGCAGTTCTTC

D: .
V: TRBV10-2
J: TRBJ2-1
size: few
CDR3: CASRQGVARNEQFF
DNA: TGCGCCTCACGGCAAGGGGTGGCGCGGAATGAGCAGTTCTTC

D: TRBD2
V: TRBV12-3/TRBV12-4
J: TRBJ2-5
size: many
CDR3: CASRPGGGERETQYF
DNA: TGTGCCAGCAGACCCGGGGGGGGGGAACGAGAGACCCAGTACTTC

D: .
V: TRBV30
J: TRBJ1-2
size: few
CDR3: CAWSVFGGGSYGYTF
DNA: TGTGCCTGGAGTGTATTTGGGGGGGGAAGCTATGGCTACACCTTC

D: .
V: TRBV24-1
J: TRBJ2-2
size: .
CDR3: CATSGPGNTGELFF
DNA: TGTGCCACCTCGGGACCGGGGAACACCGGGGAGCTGTTTTTT

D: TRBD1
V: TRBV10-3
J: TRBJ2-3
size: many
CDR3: CAIRPPTGDTDTQYF
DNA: TGTGCCATCAGACCCCCTACAGGGGACACAGATACGCAGTATTTT

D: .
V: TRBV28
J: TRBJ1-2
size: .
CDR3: CASSPHDSGGYTF
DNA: TGTGCCAGCAGTCCCCACGACAGTGGTGGCTACACCTTC

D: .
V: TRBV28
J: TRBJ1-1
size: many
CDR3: CASGLLGGGGTEAFF
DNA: TGTGCCAGCGGACTTCTGGGGGGGGGCGGCACTGAAGCTTTCTTT

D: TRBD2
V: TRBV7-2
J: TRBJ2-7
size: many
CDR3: CASSLITGGVYEQYF
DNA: TGTGCCAGCAGCTTAATAACGGGAGGCGTCTACGAGCAGTACTTC

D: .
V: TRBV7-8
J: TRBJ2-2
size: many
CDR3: CASSLWAANTGELFF
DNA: TGTGCCAGCAGCTTATGGGCAGCGAACACCGGGGAGCTGTTTTTT

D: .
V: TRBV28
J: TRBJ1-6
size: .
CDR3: CASNYGAVYSPLHF
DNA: TGTGCCAGCAACTACGGGGCGGTTTATTCACCCCTCCACTTT

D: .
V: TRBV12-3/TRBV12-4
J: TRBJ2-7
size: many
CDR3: CASSLMGGTLIYEQYF
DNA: TGTGCCAGCAGTTTAATGGGCGGGACATTGATATACGAGCAGTACTTC

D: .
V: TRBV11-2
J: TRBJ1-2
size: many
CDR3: CASSLGTEFGYTF
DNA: TGTGCCAGCAGCTTAGGAACAGAGTTTGGCTACACCTTC

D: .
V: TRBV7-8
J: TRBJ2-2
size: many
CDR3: CASTNWSGELFF
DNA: TGTGCCAGCACGAACTGGTCGGGGGAGCTGTTTTTT

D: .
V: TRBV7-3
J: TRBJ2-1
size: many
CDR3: CASSPEGYNEQFF
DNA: TGTGCCAGCAGCCCCGAAGGGTATAATGAGCAGTTCTTC

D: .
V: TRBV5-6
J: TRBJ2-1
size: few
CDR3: CASSLGGGGAVNEQFF
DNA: TGTGCCAGCAGCTTGGGTGGCGGGGGCGCCGTCAATGAGCAGTTCTTC

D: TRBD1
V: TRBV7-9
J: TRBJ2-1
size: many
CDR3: CASSLPRTGGLYEQFF
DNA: TGTGCCAGCAGCTTACCAAGGACAGGGGGCTTATATGAGCAGTTCTTC

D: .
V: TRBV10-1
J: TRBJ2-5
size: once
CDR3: CASRRTAGETQYF
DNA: TGCGCCAGCAGGAGGACCGCCGGAGAGACCCAGTACTTC

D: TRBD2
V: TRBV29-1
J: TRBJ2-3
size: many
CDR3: CSVEAGPGTSGPTTDTQYF
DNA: TGCAGCGTTGAAGCGGGCCCCGGGACTAGCGGGCCTACCACAGATACGCAGTATTTT

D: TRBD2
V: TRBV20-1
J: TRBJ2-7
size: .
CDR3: CSARSGTSGRGGFEQYF
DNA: TGCAGTGCTCGATCCGGGACTAGCGGGAGGGGGGGGTTCGAGCAGTACTTC

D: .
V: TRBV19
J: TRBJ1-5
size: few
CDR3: CASSIWTDLDQPQHF
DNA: TGTGCCAGTAGTATATGGACGGACCTCGATCAGCCCCAGCATTTT

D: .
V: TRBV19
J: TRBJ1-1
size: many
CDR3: CASSIVGASNTEAFF
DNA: TGTGCCAGTAGTATAGTGGGGGCGTCGAACACTGAAGCTTTCTTT

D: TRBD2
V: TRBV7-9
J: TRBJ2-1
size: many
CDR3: CASSLGATSGRISYNEQFF
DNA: TGTGCCAGCAGCTTAGGGGCGACTAGCGGGAGGATTTCCTACAATGAGCAGTTCTTC

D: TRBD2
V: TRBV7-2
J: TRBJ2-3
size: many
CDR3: CASSFTRTSGRRGDTQYF
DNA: TGTGCCAGCAGCTTCACACGGACTAGCGGCCGCAGGGGGGATACGCAGTATTTT

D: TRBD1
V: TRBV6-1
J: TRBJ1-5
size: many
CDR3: CASSETGGNQPQHF
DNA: TGTGCCAGCAGTGAGACAGGGGGTAATCAGCCCCAGCATTTT